The text below deals with one T cell receptor (beta chain). This specimen belongs to a study of shared clonotypes between healthy human individuals. Repertoires were generated with immunoSEQ multiplex PCR, while TCRdb's copy carries only in-frame clones and drops some. The sample records about 1.5 million clones, 95% to 99% being singletons. Material: naive CD4+ T cells sorted from blood. The subset: CD45RA+ positively selected. The TCR was taken from a man between 25 and 39 years old in good health.

The CDR3 protein is CSVGVDPIAKNIQYF. The CDR3 DNA follows: TGCAGCGTTGGAGTGGACCCTATAGCCAAAAACATTCAGTACTTC. V gene TRBV29-1 combines with J gene TRBJ2-4; D is uncertain. Germline V CDR1 and CDR2: SQVTM, ANQGSEA. V was cut by 4 bases and J by 0 bases, with 13 bases left in between. This CDR3 is built from 15 residues. Combining the CDR3 with reference TRBV29-1 and TRBJ2-4 gives the whole variable domain SAVISQKPSRDICQRGTSLTIQCQVDSQVTMMFWYRQQPGQSLTLIATANQGSEATYESGFVIDKFPISRPNLTFSTLTVSNMSPEDSSIYLCSVGVDPIAKNIQYFGAGTRLSVL.